This entry describes one T cell receptor beta chain. This record belongs to a study of shared clonotypes between healthy human individuals. For the study at large: The study drew on two women and three men aged 18 to 49 as donors.

Germline assignment: CDR1 SNHLY and CDR2 FYNNEI. CDR3 length: 14 residues. With 4 bases removed from V and 0 bases from J, the gap between germline ends came to 4 bases. Each of the donors was a healthy adult who was HIV-negative and had not had a recent acute infection or vaccination. The study ran the assay at deep level. Sequenced by immunoSEQ multiplex PCR; TCRdb stores in-frame clones only, minus some. The sample has fewer than 550,000 clones; 60% to 80% are singletons. Sequencing was done on a sample of PBMCs. The clonotype originates from a woman aged 40 to 50 in good health. Some clones in this sample may be carry-over from other donors' samples. V gene TRBV2 combines with J gene TRBJ2-6; the D is unclear. The CDR3, as DNA: TGTGCCAGCAGTGTCCTCTCTGGGGCCAACGTCCTGACTTTC. It encodes CASSVLSGANVLTF. Drawing the rest from reference TRBV2 and TRBJ2-6, the complete variable domain is EPEVTQTPSHQVTQMGQEVILRCVPISNHLYFYWYRQILGQKVEFLVSFYNNEISEKSEIFDDQFSVERPDGSNFTLKIRSTKLEDSAMYFCASSVLSGANVLTFGAGSRLTVL.